This entry lists 2 T cell receptor beta chains sequenced from one sample in a study of human thymus T cells. Only in-frame clones appear in the TCRdb table, and some are missing; sequencing was by immunoSEQ multiplex PCR. The repertoire has about 120,000 clones, just under 95% of them found once; the top ten carry around 0.024%. Corrective cardiac operations yielded the resected thymus tissue. The sequencing input was thymus tissue. These receptors all stem from a boy under three years old with a congenital heart defect but otherwise immunologically healthy.

The chain combines TRBV29-1 with TRBJ1-1; 9 bases align to TRBD1. The length of the CDR3 is 13 residues. V dropped 6 bases and J dropped 5; count of bases not matched to a gene: 7. Germline lookup yields CDR1 SQVTM and CDR2 ANQGSEA. Here the CDR3 DNA reads TGCAGCGTAGCGCTCGGGACAGGGACTGAAGCTTTCTTT. Its translation: CSVALGTGTEAFF. Filled out from reference TRBV29-1 and TRBJ1-1, the complete variable domain reads SAVISQKPSRDICQRGTSLTIQCQVDSQVTMMFWYRQQPGQSLTLIATANQGSEATYESGFVIDKFPISRPNLTFSTLTVSNMSPEDSSIYLCSVALGTGTEAFFGQGTRLTVV.

The V gene is TRBV27, the J gene TRBJ2-7; the match to TRBD2 covers 10 bases. Germline trimming cut 5 bases from V and 5 bases from J; bases unmatched to any gene: 21. CDR3 size: 19 residues. Germline V CDR1 and CDR2: MNHEY, SMNVEV (reference sequence). CDR3 residues: CASSPRGAGGQSDTDEQYF. As DNA, the CDR3 is TGTGCCAGCAGTCCCAGGGGAGCGGGGGGGCAATCAGATACTGACGAGCAGTACTTC.